Listed below are T cell receptor beta chains from one sample, sequenced in a study of T cells in Graves' hyperthyroidism and ophthalmopathy. TCRdb reprocessed the multiplex PCR reads via MiXCR and lists one record per CDR3 protein. The sample includes roughly 700,000 distinct CDR3 sequences, roughly 17% seen only once; the top ten take roughly 15%. Material: blood. All receptors come from a man between 45 and 60 years old with Graves' hyperthyroidism. CDR3s include the opening cysteine and the closing phenylalanine or tryptophan. A D gene is named only where the DNA matches it firmly. Rows give clone size only sometimes, using once, few, many, or a class for an expanded clone.

>few|TRBD2|TRBV5-1|TRBJ2-1
CASSSRLAGGPREQFF
TGCGCCAGCAGCTCCAGACTAGCGGGAGGGCCCAGGGAGCAGTTCTTC
>many|NA|TRBV30|TRBJ1-5
CAWSGGLGAQPQHF
TGTGCCTGGAGTGGGGGTTTGGGGGCCCAGCCCCAGCATTTT
>NA|TRBD1|TRBV24-1|TRBJ2-1
CATSDSGQGDDEGFF
TGTGCCACCAGTGATTCGGGACAGGGCGATGATGAGGGGTTCTTC
>NA|TRBD2|TRBV4-3|TRBJ2-3
CACSQDWTSGSTDTQYF
TGCGCCTGCAGCCAAGATTGGACTAGCGGTAGCACAGATACGCAGTATTTT
>NA|NA|TRBV6-1|TRBJ1-2
CASSPLRTATSNYGYTF
TGTGCCAGCAGTCCCCTGAGGACGGCTACATCTAACTATGGCTACACCTTC
>NA|NA|TRBV29-1|TRBJ2-5
CSGWGDETQYF
TGCAGTGGGTGGGGCGACGAGACCCAGTACTTC
>many|NA|TRBV11-2|TRBJ1-1
CASSPGIGQRNTEAFF
TGTGCCAGCAGCCCTGGTATTGGACAGCGGAACACTGAAGCTTTCTTT
>NA|TRBD1|TRBV7-8|TRBJ1-2
CASSSVQGDGYTF
TGTGCCAGCAGCTCAGTACAGGGGGACGGCTACACCTTC
>NA|NA|TRBV30|TRBJ2-7
CAWQGSSYEQYF
TGTGCCTGGCAGGGCAGTTCCTACGAGCAGTACTTC
>many|NA|TRBV27|TRBJ2-5
CASSLSGAPETQYF
TGTGCCAGCAGTTTATCAGGGGCGCCGGAGACCCAGTACTTC
>NA|TRBD1|TRBV3-1|TRBJ1-1
CASSQGVMTGTPFF
TGTGCCAGCAGCCAAGGGGTGATGACAGGGACACCTTTCTTT
>many|TRBD2|TRBV28|TRBJ2-1
CASSGLAGVNEQFF
TGTGCCAGCAGCGGACTAGCGGGAGTCAATGAGCAGTTCTTC
>NA|TRBD2|TRBV6-4|TRBJ2-3
CASSDSGLEADTQYF
TGTGCCAGCAGTGACTCGGGACTAGAGGCCGATACGCAGTATTTT
>many|TRBD1|TRBV15|TRBJ2-7
CATSRDGTGTYEQYF
TGTGCCACCAGCAGAGACGGGACAGGGACCTACGAGCAGTACTTC
>NA|NA|TRBV9|TRBJ2-7
CASSCSEDRSSYEQYF
TGTGCCAGCAGCTGTAGCGAAGACAGGAGCTCCTACGAGCAGTACTTC
>many|NA|TRBV15|TRBJ2-2
CATSRDSDITGELFF
TGTGCCACCAGCAGGGACAGCGACATCACCGGGGAGCTGTTTTTT
>many|NA|TRBV20-1|TRBJ2-5
CSARDLRGSLGVGQYF
TGCAGTGCTAGAGATCTGCGCGGTTCCCTGGGGGTGGGCCAGTACTTC
>many|NA|TRBV2|TRBJ2-3
CASSERAEADTQYF
TGTGCCAGCAGTGAAAGGGCAGAGGCAGATACGCAGTATTTT
>NA|TRBD1|TRBV28|TRBJ1-5
CASSFPIRQGGNQPQHF
TGTGCCAGCAGTTTTCCGATCCGACAGGGAGGCAATCAGCCCCAGCATTTT
>few|NA|TRBV28|TRBJ2-2
CASSPRVGTGELFF
TGTGCCAGCAGCCCCAGGGTGGGAACCGGGGAGCTGTTTTTT
>NA|NA|TRBV24-1|TRBJ2-3
CATATGADGTQYF
TGTGCCACCGCAACAGGTGCCGATGGTACGCAGTATTTT
>NA|TRBD1|TRBV5-1|TRBJ2-3
CASSWGQGADTQYF
TGCGCCAGCAGCTGGGGACAGGGGGCAGATACGCAGTATTTT
>many|TRBD2|TRBV18|TRBJ2-7
CASSPVTGLADSYEQYF
TGTGCCAGCTCACCCGTGACAGGACTAGCAGACTCCTACGAGCAGTACTTC
>many|NA|TRBV7-9|TRBJ2-3
CASSSLGGEADTQYF
TGTGCCAGCAGCTCCCTGGGGGGAGAGGCAGATACGCAGTATTTT
>many|TRBD1|TRBV6-1|TRBJ1-2
CASSSGTGAQDYGYTF
TGTGCCAGCAGTTCCGGGACAGGCGCACAAGACTATGGCTACACCTTC
>NA|TRBD1|TRBV28|TRBJ1-1
CASSNRVGTGSTEAFF
TGTGCCAGCAGCAACCGGGTGGGGACAGGTAGCACTGAAGCTTTCTTT
>NA|TRBD1|TRBV6-1|TRBJ1-5
CASSIGTALKPQHF
TGTGCCAGCAGTATCGGGACAGCCCTTAAACCCCAGCATTTT
>many|TRBD2|TRBV10-3|TRBJ2-1
CAISGRGEPYNEQFF
TGTGCCATCAGTGGGCGGGGGGAACCATACAATGAGCAGTTCTTC
>many|TRBD1|TRBV7-2|TRBJ2-5
CASSLVGQGAVGETQYF
TGTGCCAGCAGCTTAGTGGGACAGGGGGCTGTAGGAGAGACCCAGTACTTC
>many|TRBD2|TRBV5-1|TRBJ2-2
CASSLVAGGSGELFF
TGCGCCAGCAGCTTGGTAGCGGGAGGATCAGGGGAGCTGTTTTTT
>NA|TRBD1|TRBV2|TRBJ1-5
CASSPQPGTGNQPQHF
TGTGCCAGCAGTCCCCAACCTGGGACAGGGAATCAGCCCCAGCATTTT
>few|NA|TRBV5-1|TRBJ2-1
CASSAPSRVEQFF
TGCGCCAGCAGCGCTCCAAGTAGAGTTGAGCAGTTCTTC
>once|NA|TRBV12-3/TRBV12-4|TRBJ2-7
CASRGADSEQYF
TGTGCCAGCAGAGGGGCCGACTCGGAGCAGTACTTC
>NA|NA|TRBV4-1|TRBJ2-1
CASSSGLLNEQFF
TGCGCCAGCAGCTCGGGACTGCTCAATGAGCAGTTCTTC
>few|TRBD2|TRBV10-3|TRBJ2-7
CAISEQDAGGSYEQYF
TGTGCCATCAGTGAGCAAGACGCCGGGGGGTCCTACGAGCAGTACTTC
>NA|NA|TRBV13|TRBJ2-2
CASSLPPGRGTGELFF
TGTGCCAGCAGCTTACCCCCGGGGCGCGGCACCGGGGAGCTGTTTTTT
>many|NA|TRBV11-2|TRBJ2-6
CASSLQIPGANVLTF
TGTGCCAGCAGCTTACAGATCCCTGGGGCCAACGTCCTGACTTTC
>few|TRBD2|TRBV3-1|TRBJ2-1
CASSYLAGNNNEQFF
TGTGCCAGCAGCTATCTAGCGGGCAACAACAATGAGCAGTTCTTC
>many|TRBD1|TRBV19|TRBJ2-7
CASSPGQGESYEQYF
TGTGCCAGTAGTCCGGGACAGGGAGAGTCCTACGAGCAGTACTTC
>few|NA|TRBV30|TRBJ2-5
CAWSPRGETQYF
TGTGCCTGGAGCCCCCGCGGGGAGACCCAGTACTTC
>many|NA|TRBV11-2|TRBJ2-2
CASSKRAGANTGELFF
TGTGCCAGCAGCAAAAGGGCAGGGGCGAACACCGGGGAGCTGTTTTTT